Below are 21 T cell receptor beta chains sequenced from a single sample in a study of blood T cells in healthy people across ages. Using a J-beta primer mix together with a sample-barcoded 5' primer, a second PCR was run for about 6 to 12 cycles. TCRdb re-called the 5' RACE reads through MiXCR, storing one row per CDR3 protein. The table shows around 1.1 million distinct CDR3 sequences, with approximately 38% occurring only once. Specimen: blood. The origin of the receptors is a man in his late teens or twenties in good health.

V and J are TRBV5-6 and TRBJ1-1; TRBD1 aligns across 10 bases. The CDR3 runs 16 residues. J was trimmed by 4 bases and V by 2 bases; bases with no gene match: 8. In germline, CDR1 is SGHDT, CDR2 YYEEEE. The CDR3 DNA follows: TGTGCCAGCAGCTTACCGGGACAGGGGATCGGCACTGAAGCTTTCTTT. Translating gives CASSLPGQGIGTEAFF.

The gene calls are TRBV10-3 and TRBJ1-2; 8 bases agree with TRBD1. The CDR3 consists of 15 residues. CDR1 and CDR2 from the germline V gene are ENHRY and SYGVKD. Trimming removed 4 bases from V and 8 bases from J; junction bases left unmatched: 12. In DNA form, the CDR3 reads TGTGCCATCAGTGTTTCCTCCGGGACAGGTTGGGGCTACACCTTC. Encoded protein: CAISVSSGTGWGYTF.

This clonotype has at least ten counts. The J gene is TRBJ2-3, the V gene TRBV28; a possible D gene is TRBD1 (5 bases). The CDR3 length is 15 residues. Germline V gene data show CDR1 as MDHEN and CDR2 as SYDVKM. Between the trimmed V and J ends, which lost 2 bases and 2 bases, there was a span of 11 bases. CDR3 nucleotides: TGTGCCAGCAGTTTACCGACAGAACTCACAGATACGCAGTATTTT. Protein sequence: CASSLPTELTDTQYF.

The rearrangement links TRBV2 to TRBJ2-7; 9 bases are a match to TRBD1. From germline, CDR1 is SNHLY and CDR2 FYNNEI. The CDR3 runs 14 residues. V shed 8 bases and J 7 bases; nucleotides not matched to a gene: 12. CDR3 sequence: CASVEGTGIDEQYF. CDR3 nucleotide sequence: TGTGCCAGCGTGGAGGGGACAGGGATCGATGAGCAGTACTTC.

Worth noting for this clonotype: A much larger clone differs by one base, so this may be a read error. The rearrangement uses TRBV14 and TRBJ1-1; a weak D match, TRBD1 (5 bases). Germline V gene sequence: CDR1 SGHDN, CDR2 FVKESK. The CDR3 runs to 14 residues. V was clipped by 1 base and J by 4 bases, with 10 bases between them. CDR3 in amino acids: CASSQVEGSTEAFF. For the CDR3, the DNA is TGTGCCAGCAGCCAAGTGGAGGGGAGCACTGAAGCTTTCTTT.

This clonotype was seen more than once but under ten times. The rearrangement links TRBV7-2 to TRBJ2-1, with a possible D match to TRBD1 (6 bases). Per the germline V gene, CDR1 is SGHTA and CDR2 is FQGNSA. V was cut by 1 base and J by 4 bases, with 11 bases left in between. This CDR3 has 15 amino acids. The CDR3 loop is CASSLGTALYNEQFF. The CDR3 DNA reads as TGTGCCAGCAGCTTAGGGACAGCTCTATACAATGAGCAGTTCTTC.

The chain recombines TRBV9 with TRBJ2-1; D tentatively fits TRBD1 or TRBD2 (5 bases each). Germline CDR1 reads SGDLS; CDR2 reads YYNGEE. The CDR3 runs to 14 residues. Trimming took 6 bases from V and 5 from J, leaving 15 bases between them. The CDR3 protein is CASTLGRENNEQFF. The CDR3, as DNA: TGTGCCAGCACCCTGGGACGGGAAAACAATGAGCAGTTCTTC.

The CDR3, as DNA: TGCAGTGCTGGGGGGGCTGAAGCTTTCTTT. This encodes CSAGGAEAFF. V usage is TRBV20-1 and J usage is TRBJ1-1, with D possibly TRBD1 on 5 matching bases. With 5 bases removed from V and 6 bases from J, the gap between germline ends came to 7 bases. Germline V gene data show CDR1 as DFQATT and CDR2 as SNEGSKA (reference sequence). The CDR3 extends over 10 amino acids.

The table lists this clonotype with many counts. Here the CDR3 reads CASSYSFNQPQHF. As DNA, the CDR3 is TGTGCCAGCAGTTACTCCTTCAATCAGCCCCAGCATTTT. The chain links TRBV6-5 to TRBJ1-5; D is undetermined. Looked up from germline, CDR1 is MNHEY and CDR2 is SVGAGI. This CDR3 is built from 13 residues. V was clipped by 0 bases and J by 3 bases, with 3 bases between them.

The J gene is TRBJ1-1, the V gene TRBV12-3 or TRBV12-4; D gene ambiguous. Trimming took off 7 bases at V and 4 bases at J, with 16 bases between the two ends. The CDR3 has 14 amino acids. The CDR3 loop is CASIRRVEGTEAFF. CDR3 in DNA: TGTGCCAGCATTCGACGGGTGGAGGGCACTGAAGCTTTCTTT.

The chain employs TRBV2 and TRBJ2-3, with a possible D match to TRBD2 (5 bases). The CDR3 sequence is 15 residues long. Germline CDR1 SNHLY, CDR2 FYNNEI. Trimming stripped 4 bases from V and 1 base from J, with 12 bases between. The CDR3 loop is CASSVELAGTDTQYF. The CDR3 DNA is TGTGCCAGCAGTGTGGAGCTAGCTGGCACAGATACGCAGTATTTT.

This clonotype was picked up a small number of times. The chain carries TRBV25-1 and TRBJ1-2, with 9 bases that match TRBD1. This CDR3 is 15 amino acids long. Unmatched junction bases numbered 4, after V lost 0 bases and J lost 5 bases. Looked up from germline, CDR1 is MGHDK and CDR2 is SYGVNS. The CDR3 spells CASSEYGDREYGYTF. In DNA, the CDR3 is TGTGCCAGCAGTGAATATGGGGACAGGGAGTATGGCTACACCTTC.

V is TRBV20-1 and J is TRBJ2-3, with D possibly being TRBD1 (6 bases). CDR3 length equals 13 residues. From germline, CDR1 is DFQATT and CDR2 SNEGSKA (reference sequence). The V end was cut by 6 bases, the J end by 6 bases, with 16 bases between. In nucleotides, the CDR3 is TGCAGTGCCAATCAACAGGGTTCGGATACGCAGTATTTT. It codes for CSANQQGSDTQYF.

The chain joins TRBV2 to TRBJ1-2; TRBD1 aligns across 8 bases. The CDR3 is 17 amino acids. Per germline, CDR1 SNHLY and CDR2 FYNNEI. V gave up 6 bases and J gave up 4 bases; unmatched junction bases: 16. The CDR3, as DNA: TGTGCCAGCAGAGAAACCGGGACAGGTTTGGCTTTCTATGGCTACACCTTC. Its protein is CASRETGTGLAFYGYTF.

The rearrangement uses TRBV4-3 and TRBJ2-7; D ambiguous. The DNA end is a closer match to TRBJ2-5, so the J assignment may be wrong. Looked up from germline, CDR1 is LGHNA and CDR2 is YSLEER. This CDR3 has 14 residues. DNA for the CDR3: TGCGCCAGCAGCCAAGTTTGGCCATCAGAGACCCAGTACTTC. Translating it yields CASSQVWPSETQYF.

This clonotype appeared a few times. The chain couples TRBV3-1 to TRBJ1-2; D may be TRBD1 (6 bases). CDR3 length: 12 amino acids. V shed 4 bases and J shed 8 bases, with 11 bases lying between them. CDR1 is LGHDT, CDR2 YNNKEL, per germline (reference sequence). The CDR3 sequence: CASSLDRSGYTF. CDR3 coding DNA: TGTGCCAGCAGCCTTGACAGGTCAGGCTACACCTTC.

This sequence joins TRBV4-3 and TRBJ1-2; D might be TRBD1 (6 bases). Germline V gives CDR1 LGHNA, CDR2 YSLEER. Trimming shortened V by 4 bases and J by 7 bases, and 16 bases separated the two germline ends. The CDR3 runs to 14 residues. CDR3 sequence: CASSPDKDSFGYTF. CDR3 DNA sequence: TGCGCCAGCAGCCCTGATAAGGACAGTTTTGGCTACACCTTC.

This clonotype has a count of ten or more. J is TRBJ2-7 and V is TRBV7-2; no clear D gene. V lost 1 base to trimming and J lost 0 bases, with 7 bases between them. Germline assignment: CDR1 SGHTA and CDR2 FQGNSA. The CDR3 spans 14 residues. DNA of the CDR3: TGTGCCAGCAGCTTAGGGCCGGACTCCTACGAGCAGTACTTC. It encodes CASSLGPDSYEQYF.

The table lists this clonotype with a few counts. V is TRBV29-1 and J is TRBJ2-7, with D maybe TRBD1 (5 bases). In germline, CDR1 is SQVTM, CDR2 ANQGSEA. The CDR3 sequence is 16 residues long. The V and J ends lost 2 bases and 5 bases respectively, with 22 bases between them. CDR3 sequence: CSVENPQQGRANEQYF. The CDR3 DNA follows: TGCAGCGTTGAAAACCCTCAGCAGGGTAGGGCGAACGAGCAGTACTTC.

V usage is TRBV6-6 and J usage is TRBJ2-1, with D possibly TRBD2 on 6 matching bases. CDR1 and CDR2 (germline): MNHNY, SVGAGI (reference sequence). The V and J ends lost 2 bases and 4 bases respectively, with 15 bases between them. CDR3 length: 16 residues. As DNA, the CDR3 is TGTGCCAGCAGTTACGGAGGGAGTGCAGGGTACAATGAGCAGTTCTTC. Translation gives CASSYGGSAGYNEQFF.

The chain is built from TRBV5-1 and TRBJ2-4, with 8 bases identical to TRBD1. The DNA matches TRBJ2-7 better at its end, which makes the J call doubtful. This CDR3 has 16 amino acids. Germline CDR1 reads SGHRS; CDR2 reads YFSETQ. The CDR3 loop is CASSSTRTGLTYEQYF. CDR3 DNA: TGCGCCAGCAGCTCAACTAGGACAGGGCTTACCTACGAGCAGTACTTC.